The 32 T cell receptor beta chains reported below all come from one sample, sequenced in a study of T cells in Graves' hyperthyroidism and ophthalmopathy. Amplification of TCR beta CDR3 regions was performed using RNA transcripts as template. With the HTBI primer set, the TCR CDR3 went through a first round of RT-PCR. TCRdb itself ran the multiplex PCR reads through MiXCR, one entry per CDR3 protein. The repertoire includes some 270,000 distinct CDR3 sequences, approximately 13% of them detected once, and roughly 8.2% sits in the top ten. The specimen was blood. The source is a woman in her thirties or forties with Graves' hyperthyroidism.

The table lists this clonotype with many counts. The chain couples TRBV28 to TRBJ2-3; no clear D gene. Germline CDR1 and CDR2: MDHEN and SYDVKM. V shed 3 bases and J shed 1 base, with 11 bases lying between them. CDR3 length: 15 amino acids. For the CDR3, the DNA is TGTGCCAGCAGTTTCGGGTCTTCGGGCACAGATACGCAGTATTTT. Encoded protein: CASSFGSSGTDTQYF.

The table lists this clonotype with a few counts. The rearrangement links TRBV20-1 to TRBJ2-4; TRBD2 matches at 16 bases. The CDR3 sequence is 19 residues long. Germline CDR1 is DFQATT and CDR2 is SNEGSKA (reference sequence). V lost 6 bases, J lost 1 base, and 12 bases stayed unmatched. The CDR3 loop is CSATSGTSGRGRAKNIQYF. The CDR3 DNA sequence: TGCAGTGCCACCTCCGGGACTAGCGGGAGGGGGAGGGCCAAAAACATTCAGTACTTC.

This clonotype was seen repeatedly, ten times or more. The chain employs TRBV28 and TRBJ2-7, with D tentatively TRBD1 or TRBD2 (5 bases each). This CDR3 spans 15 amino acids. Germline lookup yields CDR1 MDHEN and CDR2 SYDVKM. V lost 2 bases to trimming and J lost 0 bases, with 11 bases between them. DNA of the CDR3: TGTGCCAGCAGTTTAGGTGGGGACGACTCCTACGAGCAGTACTTC. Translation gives CASSLGGDDSYEQYF.

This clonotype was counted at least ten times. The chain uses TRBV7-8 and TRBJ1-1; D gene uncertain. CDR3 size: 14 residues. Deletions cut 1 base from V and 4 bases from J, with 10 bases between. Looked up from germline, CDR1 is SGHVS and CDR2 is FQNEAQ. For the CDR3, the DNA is TGTGCCAGCAGCTTAGGACGCGGTTCCACTGAAGCTTTCTTT. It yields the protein CASSLGRGSTEAFF. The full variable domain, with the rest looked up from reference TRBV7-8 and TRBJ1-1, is GAGVSQSPRYKVAKRGQDVALRCDPISGHVSLFWYQQALGQGPEFLTYFQNEAQLDKSGLPSDRFFAERPEGSVSTLKIQRTQQEDSAVYLCASSLGRGSTEAFFGQGTRLTVV.

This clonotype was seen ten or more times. CDR3 loop: CASSHLGEETQYF. CDR3 nucleotides: TGTGCCAGCAGCCACCTAGGGGAAGAGACCCAGTACTTC. The chain is built from TRBV3-1 and TRBJ2-5; a weak D match, TRBD1 (5 bases). The CDR3 has 13 residues. Trimming pared 3 bases from V and 3 bases from J, leaving 8 bases between. Germline values: CDR1 LGHDT, CDR2 YNNKEL (reference sequence).

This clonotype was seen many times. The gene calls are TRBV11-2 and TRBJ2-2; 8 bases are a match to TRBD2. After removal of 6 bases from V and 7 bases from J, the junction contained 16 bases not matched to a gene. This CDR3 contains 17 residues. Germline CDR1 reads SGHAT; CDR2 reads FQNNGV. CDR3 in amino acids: CASSRRGGSGSVGELFF. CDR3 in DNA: TGTGCCAGCAGTCGTAGGGGAGGGAGCGGGAGTGTCGGGGAGCTGTTTTTT.

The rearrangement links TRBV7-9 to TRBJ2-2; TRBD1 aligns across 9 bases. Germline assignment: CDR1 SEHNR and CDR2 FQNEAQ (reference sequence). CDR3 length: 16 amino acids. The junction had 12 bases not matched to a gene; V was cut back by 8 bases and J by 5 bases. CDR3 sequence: CASLNPGQGLTGELFF. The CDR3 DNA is TGTGCCAGCCTGAACCCCGGACAGGGGTTGACCGGGGAGCTGTTTTTT.

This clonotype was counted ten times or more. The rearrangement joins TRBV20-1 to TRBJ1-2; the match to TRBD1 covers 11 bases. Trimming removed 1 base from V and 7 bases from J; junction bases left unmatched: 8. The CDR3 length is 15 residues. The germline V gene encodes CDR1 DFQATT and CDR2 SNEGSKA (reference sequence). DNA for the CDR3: TGCAGTGCTAGAGTCGCCGGACAGGGGGCAAGTGGCTACACCTTC. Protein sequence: CSARVAGQGASGYTF.

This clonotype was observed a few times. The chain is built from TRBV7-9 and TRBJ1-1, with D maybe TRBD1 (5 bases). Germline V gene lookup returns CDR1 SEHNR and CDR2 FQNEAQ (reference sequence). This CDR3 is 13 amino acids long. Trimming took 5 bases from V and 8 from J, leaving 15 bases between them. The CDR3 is CASSLGTSGEAFF. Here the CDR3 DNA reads TGTGCCAGCAGCCTCGGGACCTCCGGGGAAGCTTTCTTT.

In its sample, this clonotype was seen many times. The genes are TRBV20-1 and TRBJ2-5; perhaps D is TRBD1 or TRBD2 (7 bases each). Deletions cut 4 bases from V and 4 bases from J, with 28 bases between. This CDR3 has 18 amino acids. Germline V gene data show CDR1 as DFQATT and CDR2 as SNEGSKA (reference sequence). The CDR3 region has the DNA TGCAGTGCTACCACAGGGGAGTACGGCGGGAGATCGGGAGAGACCCAGTACTTC. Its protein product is CSATTGEYGGRSGETQYF.

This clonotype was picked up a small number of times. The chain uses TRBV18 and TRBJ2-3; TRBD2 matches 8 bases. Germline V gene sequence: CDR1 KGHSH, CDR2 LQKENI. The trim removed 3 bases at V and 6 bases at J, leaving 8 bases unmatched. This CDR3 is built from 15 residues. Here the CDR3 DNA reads TGTGCCAGCTCACCTCGGCGGGAGGTGGCGGATACGCAGTATTTT. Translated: CASSPRREVADTQYF. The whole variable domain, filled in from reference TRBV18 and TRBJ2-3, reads NAGVMQNPRHLVRRRGQEARLRCSPMKGHSHVYWYRQLPEEGLKFMVYLQKENIIDESGMPKERFSAEFPKEGPSILRIQQVVRGDSAAYFCASSPRREVADTQYFGPGTRLTVL.

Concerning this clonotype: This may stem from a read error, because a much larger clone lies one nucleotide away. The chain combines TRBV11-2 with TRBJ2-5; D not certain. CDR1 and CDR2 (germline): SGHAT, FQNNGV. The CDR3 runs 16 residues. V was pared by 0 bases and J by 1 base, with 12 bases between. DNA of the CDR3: TGTGCCAGCAGCTTAGAGGTCGGCAGGTCCCAAGAGACCCAGTACTTC. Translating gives CASSLEVGRSQETQYF. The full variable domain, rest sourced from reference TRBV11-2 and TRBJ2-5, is EAGVAQSPRYKIIEKRQSVAFWCNPISGHATLYWYQQILGQGPKLLIQFQNNGVVDDSQLPKDRFSAERLKGVDSTLKIQPAKLEDSAVYLCASSLEVGRSQETQYFGPGTRLLVL.

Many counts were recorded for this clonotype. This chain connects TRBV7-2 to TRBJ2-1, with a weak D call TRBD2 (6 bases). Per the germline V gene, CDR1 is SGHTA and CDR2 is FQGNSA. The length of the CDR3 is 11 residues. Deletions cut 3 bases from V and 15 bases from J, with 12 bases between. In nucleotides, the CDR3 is TGTGCCAGCAGCTTCGGCGGGGAGGTGTTCTTC. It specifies CASSFGGEVFF.

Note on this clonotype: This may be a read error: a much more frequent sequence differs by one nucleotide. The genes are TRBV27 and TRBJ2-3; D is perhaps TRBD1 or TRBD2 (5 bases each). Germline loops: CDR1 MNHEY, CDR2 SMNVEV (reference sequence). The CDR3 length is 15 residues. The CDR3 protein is CAGSLSPGTADTQYF. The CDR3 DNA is TGTGCCGGCAGTTTATCTCCAGGGACGGCAGATACGCAGTATTTT.

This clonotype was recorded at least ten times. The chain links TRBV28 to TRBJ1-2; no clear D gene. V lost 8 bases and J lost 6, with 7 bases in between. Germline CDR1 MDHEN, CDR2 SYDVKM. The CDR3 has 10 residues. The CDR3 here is CASGRDGYTF. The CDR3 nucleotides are TGTGCCAGCGGGAGGGATGGCTACACCTTC.

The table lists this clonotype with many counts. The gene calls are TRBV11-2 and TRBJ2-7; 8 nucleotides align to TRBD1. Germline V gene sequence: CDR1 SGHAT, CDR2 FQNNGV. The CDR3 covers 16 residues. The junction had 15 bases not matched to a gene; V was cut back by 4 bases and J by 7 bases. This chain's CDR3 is CASSYRTGQAGGEQYF. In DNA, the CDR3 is TGTGCCAGCAGCTACCGGACAGGGCAGGCAGGGGGAGAGCAGTACTTC.

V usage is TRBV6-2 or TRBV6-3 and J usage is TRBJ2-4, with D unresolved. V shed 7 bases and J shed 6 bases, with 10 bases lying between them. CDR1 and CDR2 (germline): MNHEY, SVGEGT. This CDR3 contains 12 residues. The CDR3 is CASNLYGNIQYF. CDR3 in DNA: TGTGCCAGCAACCTTTATGGAAACATTCAGTACTTC.

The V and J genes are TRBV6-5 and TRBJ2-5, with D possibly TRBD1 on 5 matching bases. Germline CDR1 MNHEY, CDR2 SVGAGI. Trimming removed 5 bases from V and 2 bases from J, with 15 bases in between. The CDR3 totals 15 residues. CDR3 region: CASSSRETRQETQYF. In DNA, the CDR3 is TGTGCCAGCAGTAGCAGGGAAACCCGACAAGAGACCCAGTACTTC.

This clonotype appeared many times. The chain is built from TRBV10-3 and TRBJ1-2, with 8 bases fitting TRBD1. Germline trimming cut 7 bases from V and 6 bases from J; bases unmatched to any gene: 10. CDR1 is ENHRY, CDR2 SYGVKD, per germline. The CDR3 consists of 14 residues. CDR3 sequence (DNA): TGTGCCATCAACCCAGGGGGCGCGATGGATGGCTACACCTTC. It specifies CAINPGGAMDGYTF.

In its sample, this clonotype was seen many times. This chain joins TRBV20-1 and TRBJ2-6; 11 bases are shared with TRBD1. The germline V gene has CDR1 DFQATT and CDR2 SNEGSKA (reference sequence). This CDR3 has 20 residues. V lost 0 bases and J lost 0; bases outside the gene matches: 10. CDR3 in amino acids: CSARDIGTGGGSSGANVLTF. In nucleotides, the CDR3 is TGCAGTGCTAGAGATATTGGGACAGGGGGGGGAAGCTCTGGGGCCAACGTCCTGACTTTC.

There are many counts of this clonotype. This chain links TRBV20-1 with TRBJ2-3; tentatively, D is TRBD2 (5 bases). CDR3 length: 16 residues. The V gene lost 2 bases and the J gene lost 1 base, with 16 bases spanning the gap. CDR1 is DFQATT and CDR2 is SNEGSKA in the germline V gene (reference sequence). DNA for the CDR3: TGCAGTGCTAGACCTCCTTGGGCGAGGGGCACAGATACGCAGTATTTT. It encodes CSARPPWARGTDTQYF.

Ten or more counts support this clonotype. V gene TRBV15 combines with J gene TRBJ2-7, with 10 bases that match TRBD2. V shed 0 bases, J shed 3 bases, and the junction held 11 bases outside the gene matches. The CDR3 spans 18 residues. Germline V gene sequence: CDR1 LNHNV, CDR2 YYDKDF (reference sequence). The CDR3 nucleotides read TGTGCCACCAGCAGAGATATCGGCGGCCCTAGCGGGAGCTACGAGCAGTACTTC. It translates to CATSRDIGGPSGSYEQYF.

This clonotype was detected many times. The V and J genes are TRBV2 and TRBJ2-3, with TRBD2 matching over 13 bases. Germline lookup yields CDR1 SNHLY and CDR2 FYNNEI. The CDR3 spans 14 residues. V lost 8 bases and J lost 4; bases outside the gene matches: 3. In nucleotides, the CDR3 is TGTGCCAGCCAAGGACTAGCGGGAGCAGATACGCAGTATTTT. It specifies CASQGLAGADTQYF.

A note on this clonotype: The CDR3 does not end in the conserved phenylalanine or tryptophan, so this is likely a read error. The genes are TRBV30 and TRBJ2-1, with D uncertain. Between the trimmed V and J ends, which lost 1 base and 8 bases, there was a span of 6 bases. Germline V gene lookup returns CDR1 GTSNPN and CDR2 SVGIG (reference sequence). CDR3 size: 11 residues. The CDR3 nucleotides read TGTGCCTGGAGTGGAATCGATGAGCAGTTCTCC. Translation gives CAWSGIDEQFS.

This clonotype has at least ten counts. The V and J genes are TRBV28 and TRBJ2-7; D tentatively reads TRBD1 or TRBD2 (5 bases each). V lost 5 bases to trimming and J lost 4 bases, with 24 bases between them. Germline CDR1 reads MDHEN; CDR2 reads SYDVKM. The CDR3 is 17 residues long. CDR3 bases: TGTGCCAGCAGTCCAAGCTCTTGGGGGAGAGGGGTTTACGAGCAGTACTTC. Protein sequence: CASSPSSWGRGVYEQYF.

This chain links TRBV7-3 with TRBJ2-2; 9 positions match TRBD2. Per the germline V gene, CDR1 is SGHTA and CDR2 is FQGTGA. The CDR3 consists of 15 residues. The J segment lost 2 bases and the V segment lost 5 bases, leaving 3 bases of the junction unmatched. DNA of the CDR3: TGTGCCAGCAGCAGACTAGCGGTAAACACCGGGGAGCTGTTTTTT. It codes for CASSRLAVNTGELFF.

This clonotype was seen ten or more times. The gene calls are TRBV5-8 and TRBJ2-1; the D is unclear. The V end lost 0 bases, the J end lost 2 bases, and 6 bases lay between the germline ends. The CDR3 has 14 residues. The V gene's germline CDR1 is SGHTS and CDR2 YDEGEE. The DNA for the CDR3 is TGTGCCAGCAGCTTGGTCGGCACCTACAATGAGCAGTTCTTC. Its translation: CASSLVGTYNEQFF.

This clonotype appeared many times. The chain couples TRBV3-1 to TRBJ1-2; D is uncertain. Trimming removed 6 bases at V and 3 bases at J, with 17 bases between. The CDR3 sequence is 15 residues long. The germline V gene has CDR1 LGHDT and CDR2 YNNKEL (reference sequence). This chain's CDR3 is CASSPRVSLDYGYTF. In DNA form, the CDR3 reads TGTGCCAGCAGTCCGCGGGTGTCGTTAGACTATGGCTACACCTTC.

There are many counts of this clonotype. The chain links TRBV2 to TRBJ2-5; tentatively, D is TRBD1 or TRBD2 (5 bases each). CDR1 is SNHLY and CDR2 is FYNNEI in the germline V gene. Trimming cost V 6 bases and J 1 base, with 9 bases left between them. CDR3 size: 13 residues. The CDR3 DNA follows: TGTGCCAGCAGGGTGGGGACCCAAGAGACCCAGTACTTC. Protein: CASRVGTQETQYF. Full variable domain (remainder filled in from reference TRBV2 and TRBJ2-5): EPEVTQTPSHQVTQMGQEVILRCVPISNHLYFYWYRQILGQKVEFLVSFYNNEISEKSEIFDDQFSVERPDGSNFTLKIRSTKLEDSAMYFCASRVGTQETQYFGPGTRLLVL.

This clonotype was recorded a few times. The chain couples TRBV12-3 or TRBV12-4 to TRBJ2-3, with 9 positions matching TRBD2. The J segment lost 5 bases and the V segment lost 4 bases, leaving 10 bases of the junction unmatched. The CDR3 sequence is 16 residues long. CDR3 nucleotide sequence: TGTGCCAGCAGTTGGCAGCGGGAGGCCGGGGTAGATACGCAGTATTTT. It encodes CASSWQREAGVDTQYF.

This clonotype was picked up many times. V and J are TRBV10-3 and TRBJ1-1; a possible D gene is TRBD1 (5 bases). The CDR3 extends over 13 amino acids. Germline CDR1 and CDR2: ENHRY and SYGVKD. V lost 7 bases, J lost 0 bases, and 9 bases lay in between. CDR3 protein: CAIMGPMNTEAFF. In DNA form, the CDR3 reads TGTGCCATCATGGGACCAATGAACACTGAAGCTTTCTTT.

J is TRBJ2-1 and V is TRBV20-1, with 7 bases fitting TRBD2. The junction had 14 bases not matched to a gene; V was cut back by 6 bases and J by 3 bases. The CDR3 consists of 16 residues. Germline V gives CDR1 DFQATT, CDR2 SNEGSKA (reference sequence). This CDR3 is CSAPGAGVVFYNEQFF. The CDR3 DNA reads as TGCAGTGCCCCGGGCGCGGGAGTGGTCTTCTACAATGAGCAGTTCTTC.